The rows below give T cell receptor beta chains drawn from one sample of a study of T cells after somatic rescue of genetic block. Libraries were prepared by immunoSEQ multiplex PCR; TCRdb keeps only in-frame clonotypes and omits some of them. The repertoire holds some 68,000 clones, with just over 90% as singletons. Sequencing was done on a sample of peripheral blood mononuclear cells (PBMCs). The receptors come from a man aged 25 to 45. Both conserved end residues are part of each CDR3. D genes are given only for firm matches. Expanded clones are given a class, and other clones once, few, many or no size at all.

J,V,size,D,length,CDR3,DNA
TRBJ1-6,TRBV6-6,NA,NA,16,CASISGGNSYNSPLHF,TGTGCCAGCATCTCCGGGGGGAACTCCTATAATTCACCCCTCCACTTT
TRBJ2-2,TRBV9,NA,NA,15,CASSGPRLGTGELFF,TGTGCCAGCAGCGGCCCCAGACTCGGCACCGGGGAGCTGTTTTTT
TRBJ1-1,TRBV19,once,TRBD1,18,CATTLINYRGLGTTEAFF,TGTGCCACAACTCTCATAAACTACAGGGGGCTGGGAACCACTGAAGCTTTCTTT
TRBJ2-7,TRBV7-9,NA,NA,12,CASSRAFYEQYF,TGTGCCAGCAGCCGGGCCTTCTACGAGCAGTACTTC
TRBJ1-2,TRBV25-1,NA,NA,14,CASSESRQTAGYTF,TGTGCCAGCAGTGAATCCAGGCAGACGGCTGGCTACACCTTC
TRBJ1-1,TRBV6-5,NA,NA,16,CASSYYSGWMNTEAFF,TGTGCCAGCAGTTACTATTCCGGATGGATGAACACTGAAGCTTTCTTT
TRBJ2-4,TRBV27,NA,TRBD1,14,CASSATGAGNIQYF,TGTGCCAGCAGTGCGACAGGGGCAGGAAACATTCAGTACTTC
TRBJ2-5,TRBV7-9,NA,NA,14,CASSSLGGQETQYF,TGTGCCAGCAGCTCATTGGGGGGCCAAGAGACCCAGTACTTC
TRBJ2-7,TRBV7-8,NA,NA,15,CASSLKTGSTYEQYF,TGTGCCAGCAGCTTAAAAACAGGCTCTACCTACGAGCAGTACTTC
TRBJ1-5,TRBV9,NA,NA,14,CASSVESGNQPQHF,TGTGCCAGCAGCGTAGAGTCGGGCAATCAGCCCCAGCATTTT
TRBJ2-1,TRBV19,NA,TRBD1,15,CASSTPGQVGNEQFF,TGTGCCAGTAGTACCCCGGGACAGGTTGGAAATGAGCAGTTCTTC
TRBJ2-1,TRBV19,NA,NA,15,CASSEAESSYNEQFF,TGTGCCAGTAGTGAAGCCGAGAGCTCCTACAATGAGCAGTTCTTC
TRBJ2-1,TRBV6-4,NA,NA,12,CASSDSGGEQFF,TGTGCCAGCAGTGACAGTGGGGGCGAGCAGTTCTTC
TRBJ2-2,TRBV9,NA,NA,12,CASSSHTGELFF,TGTGCCAGCAGCTCCCACACCGGGGAGCTGTTTTTT
TRBJ1-1,TRBV18,NA,NA,12,CASSPAGAEAFF,TGTGCCAGCTCACCCGCCGGGGCCGAAGCTTTCTTT
TRBJ1-1,TRBV14,once,NA,14,CASSAQQGNTEAFF,TGTGCCAGCAGCGCACAACAGGGCAACACTGAAGCTTTCTTT
TRBJ2-1,TRBV27,NA,TRBD1,12,CASSLPGQVQFF,TGTGCCAGCAGTTTACCCGGACAGGTGCAGTTCTTC
TRBJ2-1,TRBV14,NA,NA,13,CASSQAMNNEQFF,TGTGCCAGCAGCCAAGCCATGAACAATGAGCAGTTCTTC
TRBJ1-3,TRBV2,NA,NA,15,CASSMGLNSGNTIYF,TGTGCCAGCAGTATGGGACTGAACTCTGGAAACACCATATATTTT
TRBJ2-3,TRBV19,NA,TRBD1,16,CASSRWDRLSTDTQYF,TGTGCCAGTAGTAGATGGGACAGACTTAGCACAGATACGCAGTATTTT
TRBJ2-3,TRBV27,NA,NA,16,CASSLYSPASADTQYF,TGTGCCAGCAGTTTATACAGTCCCGCCTCCGCAGATACGCAGTATTTT
TRBJ1-5,TRBV6-6,NA,TRBD1,13,CASSSGGSVAQHF,TGTGCCAGCAGCTCAGGGGGGAGCGTGGCCCAGCATTTT
TRBJ2-1,TRBV2,NA,TRBD2,15,CASSGTSGRAHEQFF,TGTGCCAGCAGTGGGACTAGCGGGAGGGCCCATGAGCAGTTCTTC
TRBJ1-4,TRBV18,NA,NA,15,CASSPPDGRNEKLFF,TGTGCCAGCTCACCACCGGACGGACGTAATGAAAAACTGTTTTTT
TRBJ1-3,TRBV30,NA,NA,14,CAWSVRVRGNTIYF,TGTGCCTGGAGTGTACGGGTTCGCGGAAACACCATATATTTT
TRBJ2-7,TRBV11-2,NA,NA,13,CASSYRDLYEQYF,TGTGCCAGCAGCTACCGGGACCTCTACGAGCAGTACTTC
TRBJ1-5,TRBV4-1,NA,NA,17,CASSHQEVGVSNQPQHF,TGCGCCAGCAGCCACCAGGAGGTGGGGGTTAGCAATCAGCCCCAGCATTTT
TRBJ2-2,TRBV7-9,NA,NA,12,CASSSDAAELFF,TGTGCCAGCAGCTCGGACGCGGCCGAGCTGTTTTTT
TRBJ2-7,TRBV19,NA,TRBD2,13,CASSMSGTYEQYF,TGTGCCAGTAGTATGAGCGGGACCTACGAGCAGTACTTC
TRBJ2-7,TRBV28,NA,NA,11,CASSAREPRSF,TGTGCCAGCAGTGCCCGGGAGCCCCGGAGTTTC
TRBJ2-2,TRBV4-1,few,NA,19,CASSHPWAGGSLNTGELFF,TGCGCCAGCAGCCACCCCTGGGCCGGGGGCAGCCTGAACACCGGGGAGCTGTTTTTT
TRBJ2-7,TRBV6-5,NA,NA,15,CASSYGRGPAYEQYF,TGTGCCAGCAGTTACGGGCGGGGGCCCGCCTACGAGCAGTACTTC
TRBJ2-3,TRBV29-1,NA,TRBD2,12,CSWGGSTDTQYF,TGCAGTTGGGGGGGGAGCACAGATACGCAGTATTTT